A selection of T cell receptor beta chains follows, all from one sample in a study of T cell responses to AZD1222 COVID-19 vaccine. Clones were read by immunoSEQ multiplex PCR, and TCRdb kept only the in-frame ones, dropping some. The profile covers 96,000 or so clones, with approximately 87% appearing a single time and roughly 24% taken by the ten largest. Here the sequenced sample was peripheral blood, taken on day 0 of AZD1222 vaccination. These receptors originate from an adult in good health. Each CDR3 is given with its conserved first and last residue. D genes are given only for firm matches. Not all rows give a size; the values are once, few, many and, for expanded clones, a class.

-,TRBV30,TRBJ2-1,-,TGTGCCTGGACTCATCGCGGGTATGAGCAGTTCTTC,CAWTHRGYEQFF
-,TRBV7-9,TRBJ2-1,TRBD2,TGTGCCAGCAGCTTCAGACTAGCGGGGGACTACAATGAGCAGTTCTTC,CASSFRLAGDYNEQFF
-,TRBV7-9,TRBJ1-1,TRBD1,TGTGCCAGCAGCTTAGGGGACAGGGTTGAAGCTTTCTTT,CASSLGDRVEAFF
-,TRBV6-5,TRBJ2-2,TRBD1,TGTGCCAGCAGGATACAGGGGGCGGGCACCGGGGAGCTGTTTTTT,CASRIQGAGTGELFF
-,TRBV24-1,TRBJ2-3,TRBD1,TGTGCCACCAGTGATCAAAAAGCAACAGGGGCCACAGATACGCAGTATTTT,CATSDQKATGATDTQYF
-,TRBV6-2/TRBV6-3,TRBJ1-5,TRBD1,TGTGCCAGCAGTGTCATGGGACAGTCCTTTATGCCCCAGCATTTT,CASSVMGQSFMPQHF
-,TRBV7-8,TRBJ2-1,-,TGTGCCAGCAGCCCGGGGCTGAGCTCCTACAATGAGCAGTTCTTC,CASSPGLSSYNEQFF
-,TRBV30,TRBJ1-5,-,TGTGCCTGGAGTGTACTTGATGGCAATCAGCCCCAGCATTTT,CAWSVLDGNQPQHF
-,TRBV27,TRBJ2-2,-,TGTGCCAGCAGTTCAGGCAGGGGAGACACCGGGGAGCTGTTTTTT,CASSSGRGDTGELFF
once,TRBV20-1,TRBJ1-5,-,TGCAGTGCTAGTTGGGAGAGCAATCAGCCCCAGCATTTT,CSASWESNQPQHF
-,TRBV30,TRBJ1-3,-,TGTGCCTGGAAGGCGGCTGGAAACACCATATATTTT,CAWKAAGNTIYF
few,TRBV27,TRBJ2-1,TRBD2,TGTGCCAGCAGAGGCGGGAGTTGGGTTGAGCAGTTCTTC,CASRGGSWVEQFF
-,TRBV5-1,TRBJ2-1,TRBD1,TGCGCCAGCAGGAGGACAGGGGGCGATGAGCAGTTCTTC,CASRRTGGDEQFF
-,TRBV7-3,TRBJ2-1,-,TGTGCCAGCAGCTTAGGATTAGCGAGTAATGAGCAGTTCTTC,CASSLGLASNEQFF
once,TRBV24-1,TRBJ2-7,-,TGTGCCACTGGAACTCGGAACGAGCAGTACTTC,CATGTRNEQYF
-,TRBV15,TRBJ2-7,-,TGTGCCACCAGCAGAGAGGGGCGGGGACTCTACGAGCAGTACTTC,CATSREGRGLYEQYF
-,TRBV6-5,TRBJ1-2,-,TGTGCCAGCAGTTACGGAGAGAACCGAGGTGGCTACACCTTC,CASSYGENRGGYTF
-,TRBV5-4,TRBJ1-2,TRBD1,TGTGCCAGCAGCTTGATGGGGCAGGGGGCGAGTGGCTACACCTTC,CASSLMGQGASGYTF